This T cell receptor (beta chain) was identified in a study of early T cells in non-severe SARS-CoV-2 infection. For the study at large: Unsorted whole-blood RNA was sequenced in bulk, leaving chains unpaired. The study's findings and limits: Missing private and CD4 specificities, VDJdb matching favored anti-spike CD8 responses.

Unique molecular identifiers were affixed to single, distinct cDNA molecules. TCRdb used MiXCR to reprocess the 5' RACE reads, holding one entry per CDR3 protein. The sample holds 32,000 or so distinct CDR3 sequences, about 4.7% seen once. The CDR3 spans 14 residues. CDR1 MNHEY and CDR2 SVGEGT come from the germline V gene. The ends were cut back, 5 bases at V and 6 bases at J, with 13 bases in the middle. This clonotype showed up many times. The antigen is unknown. Material: whole blood. The chain employs TRBV6-2 or TRBV6-3 and TRBJ2-2; D uncertain. The TCR was taken from an adult who was a healthcare worker with PCR-confirmed SARS-CoV-2 infection or an uninfected control (not recorded which). The CDR3 sequence: CASSVGEAAGELFF. CDR3 coding DNA: TGTGCCAGCAGTGTCGGTGAGGCGGCCGGGGAGCTGTTTTTT.